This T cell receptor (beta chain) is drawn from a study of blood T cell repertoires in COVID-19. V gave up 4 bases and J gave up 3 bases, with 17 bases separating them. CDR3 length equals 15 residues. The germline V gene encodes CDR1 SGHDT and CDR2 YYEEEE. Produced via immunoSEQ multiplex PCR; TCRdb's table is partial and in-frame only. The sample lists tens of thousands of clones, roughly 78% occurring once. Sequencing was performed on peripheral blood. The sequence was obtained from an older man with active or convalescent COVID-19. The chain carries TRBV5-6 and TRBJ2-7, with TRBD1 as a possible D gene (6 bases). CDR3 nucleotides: TGTGCCAGCAGCCCCAGGGGCTCCATACTCTACGAGCAGTACTTC. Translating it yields CASSPRGSILYEQYF. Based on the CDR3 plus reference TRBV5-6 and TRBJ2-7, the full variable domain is DAGVTQSPTHLIKTRGQQVTLRCSPKSGHDTVSWYQQALGQGPQFIFQYYEEEERQRGNFPDRFSGHQFPNYSSELNVNALLLGDSALYLCASSPRGSILYEQYFGPGTRLTVT.